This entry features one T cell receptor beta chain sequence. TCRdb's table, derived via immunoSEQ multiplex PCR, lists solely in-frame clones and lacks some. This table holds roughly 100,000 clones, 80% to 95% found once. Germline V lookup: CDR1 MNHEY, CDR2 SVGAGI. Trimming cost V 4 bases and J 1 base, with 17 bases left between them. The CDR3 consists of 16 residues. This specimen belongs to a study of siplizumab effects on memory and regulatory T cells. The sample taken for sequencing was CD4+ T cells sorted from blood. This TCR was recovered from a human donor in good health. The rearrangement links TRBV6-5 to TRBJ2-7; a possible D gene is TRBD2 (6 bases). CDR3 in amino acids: CASSFSPWEVSYEQYF. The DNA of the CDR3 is TGTGCCAGCAGTTTCTCCCCTTGGGAGGTTTCCTACGAGCAGTACTTC.